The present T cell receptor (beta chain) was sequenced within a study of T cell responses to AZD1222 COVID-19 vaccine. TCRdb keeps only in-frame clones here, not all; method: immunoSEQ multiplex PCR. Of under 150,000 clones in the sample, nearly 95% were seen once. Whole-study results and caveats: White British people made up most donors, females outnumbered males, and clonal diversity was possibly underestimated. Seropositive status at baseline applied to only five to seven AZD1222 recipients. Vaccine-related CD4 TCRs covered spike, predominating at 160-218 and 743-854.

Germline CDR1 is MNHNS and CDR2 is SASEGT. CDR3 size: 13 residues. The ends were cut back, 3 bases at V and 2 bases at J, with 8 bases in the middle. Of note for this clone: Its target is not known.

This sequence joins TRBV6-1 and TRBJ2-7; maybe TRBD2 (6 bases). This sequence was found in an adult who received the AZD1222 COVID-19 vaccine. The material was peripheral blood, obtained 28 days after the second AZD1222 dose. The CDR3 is CASSDWGAYEQYF. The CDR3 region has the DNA TGTGCCAGCAGTGATTGGGGGGCCTACGAGCAGTACTTC.